This TCR beta chain originates from a study of cytomegalovirus exposure and HLA in healthy donors. Regarding the study as a whole: Both high specificity and high sensitivity reportedly marked the classifier's diagnosis of cytomegalovirus status.

Per the germline V gene, CDR1 is SGHTA and CDR2 is FQGNSA. The length of the CDR3 is 16 residues. V dropped 3 bases and J dropped 4 bases, with 16 bases sitting between them. This PCR relied on a set of 60 Vbeta primers and 13 Jbeta primers. Produced via immunoSEQ multiplex PCR; TCRdb's table is partial and in-frame only. The sample includes 190,000 or so clones, around 83% of them seen just once. Details on this clone: Its antigen remains unidentified.

This sequence originates from a man in his fifties in good health and CMV-seronegative. Sequenced sample: PBMCs. The chain carries TRBV7-2 and TRBJ1-5; a weak D match, TRBD1 (5 bases). CDR3 DNA: TGTGCCAGCAGCTTTAACGCCAGGGCCGGGAATCAGCCCCAGCATTTT. Translation: CASSFNARAGNQPQHF.